This T cell receptor (beta chain) emerged from a study of graft-versus-host responses after intestinal transplantation. With respect to this clone: Its antigen is not known.

The method was immunoSEQ multiplex PCR; TCRdb's version includes in-frame clones alone and lacks a portion of them. This repertoire shows approximately 90,000 clones, 85% to 95% found once; its top ten account for under 6.5%. V was clipped by 4 bases and J by 4 bases, with 14 bases between them. The CDR3 extends over 14 amino acids. CDR1 and CDR2 (germline): SGHRS, YFSETQ. This chain joins TRBV5-1 and TRBJ1-2; tentative D call: TRBD1 (5 bases). This specimen was unstimulated CD8+ T cells sorted from spleen or lymph node cells, taken before intestinal transplant. The sequence derives from a human donor who received an intestinal transplant. The CDR3 nucleotides are TGCGCCAGCAGCCCACGGGGGACGGTCTATGGCTACACCTTC. This codes for CASSPRGTVYGYTF.